The clone carrying this TCR beta chain was seen a handful of times. Its antigen is as yet unknown. This sample is drawn from a study of T cell responses to AZD1222 COVID-19 vaccine. Points from the study as a whole: Spike was spanned by vaccine-associated CD4 TCRs, with dominance at 160-218 and 743-854. Two AZD1222 doses significantly raised spike-specific TCR breadth and depth over controls. In a largely white British group with more females than males, clonal diversity was possibly underestimated.

With 5 bases removed from V and 5 bases from J, the gap between germline ends came to 10 bases. There are 13 residues in the CDR3. Germline CDR1 SNHLY, CDR2 FYNNEI. Only in-frame clones appear in the TCRdb table, and some are missing; sequencing was by immunoSEQ multiplex PCR. The sample has 100,000 to 150,000 clones; around 89% are singletons. The gene calls are TRBV2 and TRBJ1-5, with D perhaps TRBD1 (5 bases). The material was peripheral blood, obtained on day 0 of AZD1222 vaccination. The sequence derives from an adult in good health. The chain's CDR3 is CASSLQGYQPQHF. The CDR3 bases are TGTGCCAGCAGTCTCCAGGGATATCAGCCCCAGCATTTT.